This T cell receptor (beta chain) was profiled in a study of T cell repertoires in cytomegalovirus infection. About the research overall: Public TCR beta signatures provided an indication of both CMV infection and a matching HLA type.

One entry per CDR3 protein, called by TCRdb with MiXCR from the reads. The sample lists roughly 230,000 distinct CDR3 sequences; over 15% were seen once. Study-wide points: Based on cumulative public TCR beta family frequency, carriers of CMV plus the relevant HLA were identified.

A remark on this clonotype: Its antigen remains unidentified.

This TCR came from a human donor in good health (CMV status not recorded). Some clones in this sample may be carry-over from other donors' samples. What was sequenced was CD8+ T cells from PBMCs.

The CDR3 DNA is TGCGCCAGCAACGACAGGGGGCGAGGGAACGCAGATACGCAGTATTTT. This codes for CASNDRGRGNADTQYF. The rearrangement links TRBV4-1 to TRBJ2-3; TRBD1 aligns across 10 bases. Per germline, CDR1 MGHRA and CDR2 YSYEKL. The junction had 11 bases not matched to a gene; V was cut back by 7 bases and J by 4 bases. The length of the CDR3 is 16 residues.